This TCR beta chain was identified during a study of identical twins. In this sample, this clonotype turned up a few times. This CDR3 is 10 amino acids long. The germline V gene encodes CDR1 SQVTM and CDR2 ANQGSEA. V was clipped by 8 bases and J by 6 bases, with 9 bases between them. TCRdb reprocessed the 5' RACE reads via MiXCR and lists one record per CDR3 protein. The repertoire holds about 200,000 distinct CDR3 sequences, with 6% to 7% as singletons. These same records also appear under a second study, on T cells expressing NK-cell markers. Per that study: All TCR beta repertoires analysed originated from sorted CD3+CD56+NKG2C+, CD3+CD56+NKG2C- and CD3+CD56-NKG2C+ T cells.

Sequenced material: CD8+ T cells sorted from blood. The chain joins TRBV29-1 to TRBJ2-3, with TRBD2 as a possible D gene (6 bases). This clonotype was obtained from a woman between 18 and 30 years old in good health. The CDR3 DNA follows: TGCAGCAGTGGGGGGGATACGCAGTATTTT. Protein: CSSGGDTQYF.